This note documents a single TCR beta chain sequence. Antigen unknown. The CDR3 sequence is 14 residues long. The germline gives CDR1 LNHNV, CDR2 YYDKDF (reference sequence). TCRdb reanalyzed the 5' RACE reads and collapses them to one entry per CDR3 protein, without DNA. The sample holds roughly 430,000 distinct CDR3 sequences. This record comes from a study of T cells expressing NK-cell markers. For the study at large: TCR beta repertoires came from sorted CD3+CD56+NKG2C+, CD3+CD56+NKG2C- and CD3+CD56-NKG2C+ T cells. Most of the eight sequenced donors were HCMV-seropositive; one was seronegative.

Broader study findings: About 1.0-7.0% of CD8+ T cells in about 6 donors belonged to dominant NKG2C+ clonotypes. HCMV specificity of expanded NKG2C+ T cell clones remained unclear.

The sequenced sample was blood T cells: a sorted CD56 or NKG2C T cell subset, CD4+ or CD8+ T cells, or bulk PBMC T cells (not recorded which). The V and J genes are TRBV15 and TRBJ1-2; checking the TCRdb D call of TRBD1 is not possible without DNA. The sequence derives from a woman between 18 and 69 years old in good health. The CDR3 loop reads CATSPDRDAYGYTF.